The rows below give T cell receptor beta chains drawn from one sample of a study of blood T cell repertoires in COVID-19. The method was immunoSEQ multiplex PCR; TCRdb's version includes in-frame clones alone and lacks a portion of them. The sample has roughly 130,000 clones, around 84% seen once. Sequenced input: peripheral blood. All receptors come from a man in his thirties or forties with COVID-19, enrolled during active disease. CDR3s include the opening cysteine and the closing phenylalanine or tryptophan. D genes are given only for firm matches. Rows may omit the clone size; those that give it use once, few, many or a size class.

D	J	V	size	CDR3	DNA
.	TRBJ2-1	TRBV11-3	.	CASSLRTALVNEQFF	TGTGCCAGCAGTCTGCGGACGGCACTAGTCAATGAGCAGTTCTTC
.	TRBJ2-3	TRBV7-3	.	CASSLGPTVADTQYF	TGTGCCAGCAGCTTGGGGCCTACTGTGGCAGATACGCAGTATTTT
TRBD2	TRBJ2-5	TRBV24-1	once	CATGRDSETQYF	TGTGCCACCGGGAGGGATTCGGAGACCCAGTACTTC
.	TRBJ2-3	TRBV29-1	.	CSVEEGRITDTQYF	TGCAGCGTTGAAGAGGGGAGAATCACAGATACGCAGTATTTT
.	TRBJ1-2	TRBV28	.	CASSLPDTSGRGYTF	TGTGCCAGCAGCCTACCTGACACGTCAGGGCGAGGCTACACCTTC
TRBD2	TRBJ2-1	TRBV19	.	CASSIEGDYFEQFF	TGTGCCAGTAGTATAGAGGGGGACTACTTCGAGCAGTTCTTC
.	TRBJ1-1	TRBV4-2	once	CASSQGRGGRNTEAFF	TGTGCCAGCAGCCAAGGGCGGGGCGGGAGGAACACTGAAGCTTTCTTT
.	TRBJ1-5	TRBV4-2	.	CASSSRQPNQPQHF	TGTGCCAGCAGCTCCCGACAGCCCAATCAGCCCCAGCATTTT
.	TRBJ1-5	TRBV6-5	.	CASRLGLNSNQPQHF	TGTGCCAGCAGGTTAGGACTCAATAGCAATCAGCCCCAGCATTTT
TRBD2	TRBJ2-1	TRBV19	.	CASSSLAGGLDEQFF	TGTGCCAGTAGTTCACTAGCGGGAGGGTTGGATGAGCAGTTCTTC
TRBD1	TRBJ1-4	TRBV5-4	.	CASSSDRVRTNEKLFF	TGTGCCAGCAGCAGCGACAGGGTTCGCACTAATGAAAAACTGTTTTTT
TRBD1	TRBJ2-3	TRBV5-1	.	CASSLSGGPTDTQYF	TGCGCCAGCAGCTTATCAGGGGGTCCCACAGATACGCAGTATTTT
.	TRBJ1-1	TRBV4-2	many	CASSQAIAGDTEAFF	TGTGCCAGCAGCCAAGCCATTGCGGGGGACACTGAAGCTTTCTTT
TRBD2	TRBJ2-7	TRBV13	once	CASSLKYPSGTGEQYF	TGTGCCAGCAGCTTAAAATACCCTAGCGGGACGGGCGAGCAGTACTTC
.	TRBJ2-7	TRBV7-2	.	CASSPGGGTYEQYF	TGTGCCAGCAGCCCCGGAGGGGGCACCTACGAGCAGTACTTC
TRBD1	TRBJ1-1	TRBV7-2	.	CASSETGTVGTEAFF	TGTGCCAGCAGCGAAACCGGGACAGTGGGCACTGAAGCTTTCTTT
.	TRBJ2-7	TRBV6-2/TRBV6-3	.	CASSYSKMEFAYEQYF	TGTGCCAGCAGTTACTCGAAGATGGAGTTTGCGTACGAGCAGTACTTC
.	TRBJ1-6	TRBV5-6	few	CASSLVDYASPLHF	TGTGCCAGCAGCTTGGTGGACTACGCTTCACCCCTCCACTTT
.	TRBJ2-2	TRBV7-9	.	CASSLMLSNTGELFF	TGTGCCAGCAGCTTAATGCTCAGTAACACCGGGGAGCTGTTTTTT
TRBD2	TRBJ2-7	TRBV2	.	CASSVILAGSGEQYF	TGTGCCAGCAGTGTCATCCTAGCGGGATCGGGAGAGCAGTACTTC
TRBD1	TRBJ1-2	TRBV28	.	CASRPQGAGGYTF	TGTGCCAGCAGACCCCAGGGGGCGGGAGGCTACACCTTC
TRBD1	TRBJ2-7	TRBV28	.	CASSPRTGVPVGVKQYF	TGTGCCAGCAGTCCTCGGACAGGGGTCCCCGTAGGGGTTAAGCAGTACTTC
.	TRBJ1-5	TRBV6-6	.	CASSSGRRDQPQHF	TGTGCCAGCAGTTCGGGGAGGAGGGATCAGCCCCAGCATTTT
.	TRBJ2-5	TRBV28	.	CASSLSHQTQYF	TGTGCCAGCAGTTTATCCCATCAAACCCAGTACTTC
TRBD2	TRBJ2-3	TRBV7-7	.	CASSSGLVGDTQYF	TGTGCTAGCAGCTCGGGACTAGTCGGAGATACGCAGTATTTT
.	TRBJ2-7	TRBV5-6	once	CASSSGSSYEQYF	TGTGCCAGCAGCTCGGGTTCCTCCTACGAGCAGTACTTC
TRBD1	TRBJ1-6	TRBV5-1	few	CASSLAQGDYNSPLHF	TGCGCCAGCAGCTTGGCCCAGGGGGATTATAATTCACCCCTCCACTTT
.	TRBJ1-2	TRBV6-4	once	CASRTGVNYGYTF	TGTGCCAGCAGGACGGGGGTTAACTATGGCTACACCTTC
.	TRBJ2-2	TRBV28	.	CASISGGAGNTGELFF	TGTGCCAGCATCTCCGGAGGAGCGGGGAACACCGGGGAGCTGTTTTTT
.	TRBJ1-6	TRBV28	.	CASSFQLVALHF	TGTGCCAGCAGTTTTCAATTGGTAGCCCTCCACTTT
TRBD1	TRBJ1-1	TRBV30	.	CAWEQGQGAQAFF	TGTGCCTGGGAACAAGGACAGGGGGCTCAGGCTTTCTTT
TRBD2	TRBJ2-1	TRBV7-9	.	CASSFQAGGLRGGYEQFF	TGTGCCAGCAGCTTTCAAGCGGGAGGGTTAAGAGGAGGATATGAGCAGTTCTTC
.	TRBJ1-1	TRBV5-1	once	CASRLGLETEAFF	TGCGCCAGCCGTCTGGGGCTGGAGACTGAAGCTTTCTTT
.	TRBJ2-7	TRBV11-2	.	CASSLQRSSSSYEQYF	TGTGCCAGCAGCTTACAGCGTTCCTCGAGCTCCTACGAGCAGTACTTC
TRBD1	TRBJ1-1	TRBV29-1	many	CSTQDRGQGTEAFF	TGCAGCACGCAGGACAGGGGGCAGGGCACTGAAGCTTTCTTT
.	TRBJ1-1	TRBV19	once	CASSMPESLNTEAFF	TGTGCCAGTAGTATGCCCGAGTCCCTAAACACTGAAGCTTTCTTT
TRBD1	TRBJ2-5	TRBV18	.	CASATGTGVRETQYF	TGTGCCAGCGCAACGGGGACAGGGGTCCGTGAGACCCAGTACTTC
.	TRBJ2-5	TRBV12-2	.	CASHVLAGPQETQYF	TGTGCAAGTCATGTTCTAGCGGGACCTCAAGAGACCCAGTACTTC
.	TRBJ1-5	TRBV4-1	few	CASSQDITGNQPQHF	TGCGCCAGCAGCCAAGATATAACGGGCAATCAGCCCCAGCATTTT
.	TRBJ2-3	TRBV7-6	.	CATLGGDTQYF	TGTGCCACCCTCGGGGGAGATACGCAGTATTTT
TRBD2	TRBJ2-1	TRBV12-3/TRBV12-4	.	CASSWTGGNEQFF	TGTGCCAGCAGTTGGACGGGGGGAAATGAGCAGTTCTTC
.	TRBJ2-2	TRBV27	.	CASSRQATNTGELFF	TGTGCCAGCAGCCGACAGGCGACGAACACCGGGGAGCTGTTTTTT
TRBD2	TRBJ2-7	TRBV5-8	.	CASSSGTSGAYEQYF	TGTGCCAGCAGCTCCGGGACTAGCGGAGCCTACGAGCAGTACTTC
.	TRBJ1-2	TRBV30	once	CAWSVRGVYGYTF	TGTGCCTGGAGTGTAAGGGGTGTTTATGGCTACACCTTC
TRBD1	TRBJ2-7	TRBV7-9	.	CASSSPDRASYEQYF	TGTGCCAGCAGCTCCCCGGACAGGGCCAGCTACGAGCAGTACTTC
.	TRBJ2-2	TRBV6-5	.	CASRQGPNTGELFF	TGTGCCAGCAGGCAGGGGCCGAACACCGGGGAGCTGTTTTTT
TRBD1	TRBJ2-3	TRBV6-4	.	CATKGQNADTQYF	TGTGCCACCAAGGGACAGAACGCAGATACGCAGTATTTT